This T cell receptor (beta chain) was recovered during a study of control samples from healthy donors and cancer patients. Some clones are missing from TCRdb's copy, which holds only in-frame ones; the method was immunoSEQ multiplex PCR. The sample carries 150,000 to 200,000 clones, around 94% recorded once. This receptor was obtained from a man between 25 and 39 years old in good health. Input material: blood.

The DNA for the CDR3 is TGTGCCACCAGCAGCCGGGTTAGAACGAATTCACCCCTCCACTTT. This translates into CATSSRVRTNSPLHF. The chain carries TRBV15 and TRBJ1-6; D uncertain. Trimming stripped 3 bases from V and 7 bases from J, with 13 bases between. The length of the CDR3 is 15 residues. The germline V gene encodes CDR1 LNHNV and CDR2 YYDKDF (reference sequence).